This T cell receptor beta chain is from a study of regulatory and conventional T cells in RAG deficiency. Profiling relied on immunoSEQ multiplex PCR, and the TCRdb table lists in-frame clones only, not all of them. The data show about 8,500 clones, more than 75% seen once. Turning to this clone: Its antigen is currently unknown.

Regarding the study as a whole: Shannon entropy was markedly lower and Simpson indices higher in RAG-deficient patients than control T-cell subsets.

The CDR3 runs to 17 residues. CDR1 is KGHSY, CDR2 FQNENV, per germline. V gave up 4 bases and J gave up 6 bases; unmatched junction bases: 15. The same specimen was also included in a second study, on regulatory T cells. That report notes: Primers: 52 TRBV forward and 13 TRBJ reverse. In patients, unique TRB V-J pairs were restricted and V/J usage skewed, especially in Tregs.

The sample comprised CD8+ T cells sorted from blood. The TCR was taken from a human donor in good health. The chain links TRBV16 to TRBJ2-1; 7 bases are a match to TRBD2. DNA for the CDR3: TGTGCCAGCAGCCCCCTAGGTAGGGCGGGAGCTCTCAATGAGCAGTTCTTC. Translating it yields CASSPLGRAGALNEQFF.